Included here is one T cell receptor beta chain sequence, with context. The target antigen is unknown. The data were taken from a study of T cell responses to AZD1222 COVID-19 vaccine. The CDR3 is made up of 15 amino acids. Germline CDR1 SGDLS, CDR2 YYNGEE. Trimming left V 3 bases short and J 9 bases short, with 19 bases between. Overall study results and limits: Donor demographics were predominantly white British with a female majority; clonal diversity may be underestimated.

Assay: immunoSEQ multiplex PCR; the TCRdb copy retains only in-frame clones and omits some. Counted here are over 150,000 clones, roughly 92% occurring once; the ten biggest clones make up 8% to 13%. The receptor was isolated from an adult in good health. The rearrangement uses TRBV9 and TRBJ2-1, with D possibly being TRBD1 or TRBD2 (5 bases each). The specimen was peripheral blood, collected on day 0 of AZD1222 vaccination. CDR3 nucleotides: TGTGCCAGCAGCGACGACCGGGGCGATTTTCTTGAGCAGTTCTTC. Translated, it gives CASSDDRGDFLEQFF.